This T cell receptor (beta chain) was identified in a study of human T cells and chemical hapten exposure. Study in general: Investigators sensitized roughly 2 cm by roughly 2 cm of upper inner arm skin with 2% DPC.

The CDR3 sequence is 14 residues long. V lost 2 bases and J 1 base, leaving 8 bases between the germline ends. The germline CDR1 and CDR2 sequences are SEHNR and FQNEAQ (reference sequence). This clonotype was observed at least ten times. The antigen is not known. MiXCR was run by TCRdb on the RACE reads, yielding one entry per CDR3 protein. The table lists roughly 380,000 distinct CDR3 sequences, roughly 4.6% of them singletons. Time point in this sample: pre-sensitization, week 0. The treatment here: therapeutic diphenylcyclopropenone sensitization with weekly scalp DPC. Regarding the study as a whole: DPC sensitization produced no change in TCRs with frequency above 1 in 1000.

The sequence derives from a woman aged 50 to 60 with alopecia areata. Some clones in this sample may be carry-over from other donors' samples. The rearrangement uses TRBV7-9 and TRBJ1-1; D uncertain. Sequences were derived from whole blood, sampled in connection with sensitization to the hapten diphenylcyclopropenone (DPC). The chain's CDR3 is CASSLFTENTEAFF. CDR3 sequence (DNA): TGTGCCAGCAGCTTATTTACAGAGAACACTGAAGCTTTCTTT.